These 10 T cell receptor beta chains were all obtained from the same sample, sequenced in a study of preoperative IRX-2 immunotherapy in early breast cancer. The protocol was immunoSEQ multiplex PCR, while the TCRdb copy is restricted to in-frame clones and leaves out a portion. The data hold fewer than 40,000 clones, with nearly 95% observed a single time. Specified treatment: preoperative locoregional IRX-2 cytokine immunotherapy. The specimen was collected from a patient treated with IRX-2 immunotherapy. These receptors all stem from a human donor with breast cancer.

The V and J genes are TRBV5-1 and TRBJ2-1, with D hard to call. Germline CDR1 SGHRS, CDR2 YFSETQ. This CDR3 has 16 amino acids. Trimming shortened V by 1 base and J by 6 bases, and 17 bases separated the two germline ends. The CDR3 here is CASSLSPLGPLNEQFF. The CDR3 DNA sequence: TGCGCCAGCAGCTTGTCACCCTTGGGCCCGCTCAATGAGCAGTTCTTC.

The chain joins TRBV9 to TRBJ2-2, with D unresolved. V dropped 6 bases and J dropped 2 bases, with 11 bases sitting between them. This CDR3 is built from 14 residues. Germline CDR1 is SGDLS and CDR2 is YYNGEE. The DNA of the CDR3 is TGTGCCAGCACCCCAGGTATCAACACCGGGGAGCTGTTTTTT. Encoded protein: CASTPGINTGELFF.

The rearrangement links TRBV14 to TRBJ1-1; TRBD1 might be the D (5 bases). V was cut by 1 base and J by 0 bases, with 12 bases left in between. Looked up from germline, CDR1 is SGHDN and CDR2 is FVKESK. The CDR3 extends over 16 amino acids. This chain's CDR3 is CASSQGSGTVNTEAFF. The CDR3, as DNA: TGTGCCAGCAGCCAAGGATCCGGGACGGTGAACACTGAAGCTTTCTTT. The entire variable domain, with the rest obtained from reference TRBV14 and TRBJ1-1, is as follows: EAGVTQFPSHSVIEKGQTVTLRCDPISGHDNLYWYRRVMGKEIKFLLHFVKESKQDESGMPNNRFLAERTGGTYSTLKVQPAELEDSGVYFCASSQGSGTVNTEAFFGQGTRLTVV.

The V call is TRBV9, the J call TRBJ2-1, with TRBD2 matching over 8 bases. The CDR3 runs to 14 residues. Losses at the gene ends were 4 bases for V and 2 bases for J; bases not matched to a gene: 2. Germline V gene sequence: CDR1 SGDLS, CDR2 YYNGEE. CDR3 sequence reads: CASSPGGAYNEQFF. The CDR3 DNA reads as TGTGCCAGCAGCCCCGGGGGGGCCTACAATGAGCAGTTCTTC.

The chain joins TRBV5-1 to TRBJ2-7; 12 bases are a match to TRBD2. V lost 5 bases, J lost 4 bases, and 4 bases stayed unmatched. Germline V gives CDR1 SGHRS, CDR2 YFSETQ. CDR3 size: 14 residues. The CDR3 is CASSYTSGGYEQYF. CDR3 sequence (DNA): TGCGCCAGCAGTTATACTAGCGGGGGGTACGAGCAGTACTTC. Variable domain in full (rest from reference TRBV5-1 and TRBJ2-7): KAGVTQTPRYLIKTRGQQVTLSCSPISGHRSVSWYQQTPGQGLQFLFEYFSETQRNKGNFPGRFSGRQFSNSRSEMNVSTLELGDSALYLCASSYTSGGYEQYFGPGTRLTVT.

This rearrangement joins TRBV4-2 to TRBJ2-6, with TRBD2 matching 9 bases. The CDR3 contains 19 residues. V trimming: 4 bases; J trimming: 0 bases; junction bases outside the gene matches: 10. Germline V gene sequence: CDR1 LGHNA, CDR2 YNFKEQ. CDR3 loop: CASSLALAGADSGANVLTF. The CDR3 bases are TGTGCCAGCAGCCTAGCATTAGCGGGGGCGGACTCTGGGGCCAACGTCCTGACTTTC.

This chain connects TRBV7-9 to TRBJ1-1; no clear D gene. Between the trimmed V and J ends, which lost 2 bases and 10 bases, there was a span of 17 bases. The CDR3 is 14 amino acids. Germline values: CDR1 SEHNR, CDR2 FQNEAQ (reference sequence). The CDR3 is CASSLTRAASRAFF. The CDR3 bases are TGTGCCAGCAGCTTAACGCGCGCGGCATCACGAGCTTTCTTT.

The V and J genes are TRBV30 and TRBJ1-1, with 11 bases fitting TRBD1. The CDR3 runs to 12 residues. Germline V lookup: CDR1 GTSNPN, CDR2 SVGIG (reference sequence). J lost 12 bases, V lost 5 bases, and 8 bases had no gene match. CDR3 sequence: CAWVRGTGGPFF. As DNA, the CDR3 is TGTGCCTGGGTTCGGGGGACAGGGGGACCTTTCTTT.

This rearrangement joins TRBV4-1 to TRBJ1-2, with 7 bases lining up with TRBD1. Germline lookup yields CDR1 MGHRA and CDR2 YSYEKL. The ends lost 6 bases at V and 0 bases at J; junction bases unmatched: 13. CDR3 length: 17 residues. This CDR3 reads CASRFSQGTRSNYGYTF. CDR3 coding DNA: TGCGCCAGCAGATTTTCACAGGGGACCCGTTCTAACTATGGCTACACCTTC.

For the CDR3, the DNA is TGTGCCAGCAGCTTGTTCCGACTTCCCCGGGACAGGGACAATGAGCAGTTCTTC. It encodes CASSLFRLPRDRDNEQFF. The chain joins TRBV13 to TRBJ2-1; TRBD1 matches 9 bases. Germline lookup yields CDR1 PRHDT and CDR2 FYEKMQ (reference sequence). This CDR3 region has 18 residues. V gave up 3 bases and J gave up 5 bases; unmatched junction bases: 14.